These T cell receptor beta chains were read from a single sample in a study of blood T cell repertoires in COVID-19. Repertoires were generated with immunoSEQ multiplex PCR, while TCRdb's copy carries only in-frame clones and drops some. The repertoire consists of 140,000 to 150,000 clones, with around 84% occurring once and the leading ten covering 4.8%. The sample taken for sequencing was peripheral blood. The origin of the receptors is a human donor in a cohort sampled during active COVID-19. The CDR3 runs from the conserved cysteine through the conserved F or W. D genes are given only for firm matches.

v_gene	j_gene	d_gene	CDR3aa
TRBV7-9	TRBJ1-2	TRBD1	CASSPQGAQDGYTF
TRBV4-1	TRBJ1-4	TRBD1	CASSQVMIDRGFEKLFF
TRBV6-5	TRBJ1-6	TRBD1	CASSYVNRGSPLHF
TRBV14	TRBJ2-1	NA	CASSQEQGRYNEQFF
TRBV4-1	TRBJ2-2	TRBD1	CASRDRGNTGELFF
TRBV5-1	TRBJ2-7	TRBD1	CASKDRSYEQYF
TRBV19	TRBJ1-5	NA	CASSPVAGVNQPQHF
TRBV19	TRBJ1-4	NA	CASTLGGRGNEKLFF
TRBV10-3	TRBJ2-7	TRBD1	CATGTVPYEQYF
TRBV5-7	TRBJ1-4	TRBD1	CASSFLDRADEKLFF
TRBV6-6	TRBJ2-5	TRBD2	CASSLVAGGGETQYF
TRBV11-3	TRBJ2-1	TRBD2	CASSSRTSSSDEQFF
TRBV2	TRBJ2-5	NA	CASSDPRGRETQYF
TRBV3-1/TRBV3-2	TRBJ1-2	NA	CASSPNYGGISYGYTF
TRBV3-1/TRBV3-2	TRBJ2-5	NA	CASSGGIGQNQYF
TRBV11-2	TRBJ2-1	TRBD2	CASSQELAKYNEQFF
TRBV9	TRBJ2-3	TRBD2	CASSAMAQTSGMADTQYF